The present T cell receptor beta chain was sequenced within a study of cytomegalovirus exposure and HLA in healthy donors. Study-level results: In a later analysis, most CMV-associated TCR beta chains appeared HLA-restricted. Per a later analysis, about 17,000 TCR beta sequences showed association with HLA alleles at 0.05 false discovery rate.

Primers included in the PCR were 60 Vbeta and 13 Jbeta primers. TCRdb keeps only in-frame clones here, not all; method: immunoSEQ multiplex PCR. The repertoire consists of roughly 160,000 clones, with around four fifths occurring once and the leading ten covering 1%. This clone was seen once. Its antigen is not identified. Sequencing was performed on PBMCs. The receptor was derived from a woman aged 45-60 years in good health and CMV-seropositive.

CDR3 protein: CASSKGQDLTGLNTEAFF. CDR3 sequence (DNA): TGTGCCAGCAGTAAAGGACAGGACCTTACGGGATTGAACACTGAAGCTTTCTTT. This rearrangement joins TRBV6-1 to TRBJ1-1; 7 nucleotides line up with TRBD1. In germline, CDR1 is MNHNS, CDR2 SASEGT. J lost 0 bases, V lost 5 bases, and 15 bases had no gene match. This CDR3 is 18 amino acids long.